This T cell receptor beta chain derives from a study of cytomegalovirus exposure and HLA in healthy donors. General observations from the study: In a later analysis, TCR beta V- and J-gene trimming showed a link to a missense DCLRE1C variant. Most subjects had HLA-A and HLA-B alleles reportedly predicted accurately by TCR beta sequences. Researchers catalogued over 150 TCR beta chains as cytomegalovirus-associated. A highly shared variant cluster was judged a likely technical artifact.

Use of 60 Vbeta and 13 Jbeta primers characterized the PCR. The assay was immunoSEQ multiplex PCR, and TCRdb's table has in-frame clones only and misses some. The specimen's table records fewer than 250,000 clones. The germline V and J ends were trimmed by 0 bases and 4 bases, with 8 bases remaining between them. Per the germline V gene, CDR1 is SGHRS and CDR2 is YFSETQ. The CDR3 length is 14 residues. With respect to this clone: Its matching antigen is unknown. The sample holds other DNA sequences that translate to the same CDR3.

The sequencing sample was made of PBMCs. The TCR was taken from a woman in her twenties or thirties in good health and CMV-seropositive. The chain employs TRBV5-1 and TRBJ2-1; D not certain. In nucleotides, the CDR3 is TGCGCCAGCAGCTTGGGTACAGAATACAATGAGCAGTTCTTC. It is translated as CASSLGTEYNEQFF.